Following are 14 T cell receptor beta chains from one sample sequenced in a study of CXCR3-negative and CXCR3-positive naive CD8 T cells. The authors made the TRB cDNA libraries by 5' RACE using UMI labels. No DNA is given; TCRdb re-called the 5' RACE reads and lists each CDR3 protein once. Its table records 70,000 to 100,000 distinct CDR3 sequences. The sample comprised naive CXCR3- CD8+ T cells from blood. The subset: CD45RO-CCR7+CD27+CD95- naive CD8+ T cells lacking CXCR3 (TNR3-). Receptors were obtained from a human donor in good health. Some clones in this sample may be carry-over from other donors' samples.

This CDR3 is CASSFGGGYNEQFF. The chain uses TRBV7-9 and TRBJ2-1; the D call of TRBD1 rests on TCRdb alone, since no DNA is present to check it. Germline V lookup: CDR1 SEHNR, CDR2 FQNEAQ (reference sequence). The CDR3 has 14 residues. Looking up the rest from reference TRBV7-9 and TRBJ2-1 gives the full variable domain: DTGVSQNPRHKITKRGQNVTFRCDPISEHNRLYWYRQTLGQGPEFLTYFQNEAQLEKSRLLSDRFSAERPKGSFSTLEIQRTEQGDSAMYLCASSFGGGYNEQFFGPGTRLTVL.

This CDR3 reads CASSLGVMNTEAFF. This chain joins TRBV5-6 and TRBJ1-1. The V gene's germline CDR1 is SGHDT and CDR2 YYEEEE. The CDR3 runs to 14 residues.

The V gene is TRBV20-1, the J gene TRBJ2-2; the TRBD2 assignment by TCRdb is unverifiable without DNA. From germline, CDR1 is DFQATT and CDR2 SNEGSKA (reference sequence). CDR3 length equals 14 residues. CDR3 residues: CSATTSGRIGELFF.

V is TRBV29-1 and J is TRBJ2-2; checking the TCRdb D call of TRBD1 is not possible without DNA. Germline V gene sequence: CDR1 SQVTM, CDR2 ANQGSEA. This CDR3 comprises 14 residues. The CDR3 loop is CSVEGTANTGELFF.

The chain has TRBV3-1 and TRBJ2-1; the D call of TRBD2 rests on TCRdb alone, since no DNA is present to check it. Germline CDR1 reads LGHDT; CDR2 reads YNNKEL (reference sequence). The CDR3 runs to 15 residues. CDR3 sequence: CASSQGWSGSNEQFF.

The J gene is TRBJ2-3, the V gene TRBV27; TCRdb returns TRBD1, unconfirmable since there is no DNA. This CDR3 is built from 15 residues. The V gene's germline CDR1 is MNHEY and CDR2 SMNVEV (reference sequence). The CDR3 spells CASSLSPLGGDTQYF.

The V call is TRBV10-3, the J call TRBJ2-3; the TCRdb call, TRBD2, lacks DNA for checking. The CDR3 has 15 residues. Germline lookup yields CDR1 ENHRY and CDR2 SYGVKD. CDR3 region: CAIRGTSGSTDTQYF.

The genes are TRBV29-1 and TRBJ2-1. Germline values: CDR1 SQVTM, CDR2 ANQGSEA. The length of the CDR3 is 12 residues. The CDR3 protein is CSVVEEYNEQFF.

The chain joins TRBV29-1 to TRBJ1-1. The CDR3 sequence is 13 residues long. The germline CDR1 and CDR2 sequences are SQVTM and ANQGSEA. Here the CDR3 reads CSVESLEDTEAFF.

The V call is TRBV20-1, the J call TRBJ1-1; lacking DNA, the TRBD1 call made by TCRdb goes unchecked. The germline V gene has CDR1 DFQATT and CDR2 SNEGSKA (reference sequence). CDR3 length: 14 amino acids. This CDR3 is CSARDLRGITEAFF.

This chain uses TRBV29-1 with TRBJ2-4. The germline gives CDR1 SQVTM, CDR2 ANQGSEA. The CDR3 extends over 14 amino acids. CDR3 amino acids: CSVEFDGGKNIQYF.

The rearrangement links TRBV7-9 to TRBJ2-3; TCRdb's D call of TRBD1 is untestable without DNA. Germline CDR1 SEHNR, CDR2 FQNEAQ (reference sequence). This CDR3 is 17 amino acids long. The CDR3 here is CASSPSRGTDGTDTQYF. Using reference TRBV7-9 and TRBJ2-3 for the parts outside the CDR3, the full variable domain is DTGVSQNPRHKITKRGQNVTFRCDPISEHNRLYWYRQTLGQGPEFLTYFQNEAQLEKSRLLSDRFSAERPKGSFSTLEIQRTEQGDSAMYLCASSPSRGTDGTDTQYFGPGTRLTVL.

The chain recombines TRBV20-1 with TRBJ2-1; checking the TCRdb D call of TRBD2 is not possible without DNA. The CDR3 runs 15 residues. The germline CDR1 and CDR2 sequences are DFQATT and SNEGSKA (reference sequence). The CDR3 reads CSARRLAGGYNEQFF.

V is TRBV20-1 and J is TRBJ2-7; lacking DNA, the TRBD1 call made by TCRdb goes unchecked. There are 13 residues in the CDR3. CDR1 and CDR2 from the germline V gene are DFQATT and SNEGSKA (reference sequence). The CDR3 loop reads CSARGGGDYEQYF.